These 29 T cell receptor beta chains were sequenced from one sample in a study of cytomegalovirus exposure and HLA in healthy donors. This PCR relied on a set of 60 Vbeta primers and 13 Jbeta primers. The data were produced by immunoSEQ multiplex PCR, yet TCRdb's version contains in-frame clones alone and is incomplete. The repertoire holds 90,000 to 140,000 clones, with about 13% as singletons. The sequenced sample consisted of PBMCs. Every receptor here comes from a middle-aged man in good health and CMV-seropositive.

This clone was detected only a few times. The J gene is TRBJ1-4, the V gene TRBV23-1; D is unclear. TRBV23-1 is recorded as an ORF, its role being uncertain. The CDR3 runs to 16 residues. The ends were cut back, 4 bases at V and 5 bases at J, with 17 bases in the middle. The CDR3 protein is CASSRRHPGRNEKLFF. The CDR3 bases are TGCGCCAGCAGTCGACGCCACCCGGGAAGGAATGAAAAACTGTTTTTT.

The chain links TRBV27 to TRBJ2-7, with 7 bases matching TRBD1. This CDR3 comprises 13 residues. Germline CDR1 reads MNHEY; CDR2 reads SMNVEV (reference sequence). The V and J ends lost 5 bases and 3 bases, in that order; junction bases with no gene match: 4. The CDR3 sequence: CASSRQGGYEQYF. In DNA, the CDR3 is TGTGCCAGCAGTAGACAGGGCGGCTACGAGCAGTACTTC.

The chain combines TRBV5-8 with TRBJ2-7; D perhaps matches TRBD1 (6 bases). The V gene lost 6 bases and the J gene lost 0 bases, with 19 bases spanning the gap. This CDR3 comprises 16 residues. The germline V gene has CDR1 SGHTS and CDR2 YDEGEE. The CDR3 region has the DNA TGTGCCAGCACCCAGACCCCGGACAGAAGCTCCTACGAGCAGTACTTC. Protein: CASTQTPDRSSYEQYF. The entire variable domain, with the rest obtained from reference TRBV5-8 and TRBJ2-7, is as follows: EAGVTQSPTHLIKTRGQQATLRCSPISGHTSVYWYQQALGLGLQFLLWYDEGEERNRGNFPPRFSGRQFPNYSSELNVNALELEDSALYLCASTQTPDRSSYEQYFGPGTRLTVT.

This chain joins TRBV5-8 and TRBJ2-3; D is possibly TRBD2 (7 bases). With 0 bases removed from V and 0 bases from J, the gap between germline ends came to 14 bases. The length of the CDR3 is 17 residues. CDR1 is SGHTS, CDR2 YDEGEE, per germline. CDR3 nucleotides: TGTGCCAGCAGCTTGGTTCGGGGGGCATCTAGCACAGATACGCAGTATTTT. It translates to CASSLVRGASSTDTQYF.

V gene TRBV10-2 combines with J gene TRBJ2-1; 7 bases are a match to TRBD1. V dropped 2 bases and J dropped 7; count of bases not matched to a gene: 8. There are 15 residues in the CDR3. Germline CDR1 and CDR2: WSHSY and SAAADI. The CDR3 nucleotides read TGCGCCAGCAGTGAGAAGGGACAGAAATGGAATGAGCAGTTCTTC. Protein sequence: CASSEKGQKWNEQFF.

The rearrangement uses TRBV9 and TRBJ2-2; tentatively, D is TRBD2 (7 bases). The CDR3 is made up of 16 amino acids. V gave up 0 bases and J gave up 6 bases, with 15 bases separating them. CDR1 and CDR2 (germline): SGDLS, YYNGEE. The CDR3 is CASSVATGGQPGELFF. DNA of the CDR3: TGTGCCAGCAGCGTAGCTACGGGGGGACAACCCGGGGAGCTGTTTTTT.

CDR3 protein: CASGGTGGNQPQHF. CDR3 in DNA: TGTGCCAGTGGAGGGACAGGGGGAAATCAGCCCCAGCATTTT. The rearrangement links TRBV19 to TRBJ1-5, with TRBD1 matching over 11 bases. Germline loops: CDR1 LNHDA, CDR2 SQIVND (reference sequence). This CDR3 contains 14 residues. V lost 8 bases, J lost 4 bases, and 4 bases stayed unmatched.

The rearrangement links TRBV10-3 to TRBJ2-7; the match to TRBD2 covers 11 bases. V lost 7 bases and J lost 5; bases outside the gene matches: 4. CDR1 and CDR2 from the germline V gene are ENHRY and SYGVKD. CDR3 length equals 13 residues. The CDR3 spells CAITASGRNEQYF. The CDR3 DNA is TGTGCCATCACGGCTAGCGGGAGGAACGAGCAGTACTTC.

This chain uses TRBV5-1 with TRBJ2-2; 8 bases line up with TRBD2. Trimming at V came to 0 bases and at J to 4 bases, leaving 2 bases not matched to a gene. The germline V gene has CDR1 SGHRS and CDR2 YFSETQ. The CDR3 is made up of 15 amino acids. The DNA for the CDR3 is TGCGCCAGCAGCTTGGCGGCGGGAGGCACCGGGGAGCTGTTTTTT. Protein product: CASSLAAGGTGELFF. The variable domain in full, with the rest retrieved from reference TRBV5-1 and TRBJ2-2, is KAGVTQTPRYLIKTRGQQVTLSCSPISGHRSVSWYQQTPGQGLQFLFEYFSETQRNKGNFPGRFSGRQFSNSRSEMNVSTLELGDSALYLCASSLAAGGTGELFFGEGSRLTVL.

The V gene is TRBV7-9, the J gene TRBJ2-1; D is unclear. Trimming pared 6 bases from V and 5 bases from J, leaving 8 bases between. From germline, CDR1 is SEHNR and CDR2 FQNEAQ (reference sequence). The length of the CDR3 is 12 residues. The CDR3 here is CASRLTDNEQFF. CDR3 coding DNA: TGTGCCAGCAGACTAACCGACAATGAGCAGTTCTTC.

This rearrangement joins TRBV30 to TRBJ2-4; D is ambiguous. The CDR3 loop spans 13 amino acids. V was shortened by 4 bases and J by 0 bases, with 7 bases between the two germline ends. Germline values: CDR1 GTSNPN, CDR2 SVGIG (reference sequence). The CDR3 loop reads CAWTTGAKNIQYF. CDR3 in DNA: TGTGCCTGGACAACGGGAGCCAAAAACATTCAGTACTTC. Filled out from reference TRBV30 and TRBJ2-4, the complete variable domain reads SQTIHQWPATLVQPVGSPLSLECTVEGTSNPNLYWYRQAAGRGLQLLFYSVGIGQISSEVPQNLSASRPQDRQFILSSKKLLLSDSGFYLCAWTTGAKNIQYFGAGTRLSVL.

This clone was recorded a few times. The chain couples TRBV2 to TRBJ1-2; 7 nucleotides line up with TRBD1. Germline values: CDR1 SNHLY, CDR2 FYNNEI. The trim removed 6 bases at V and 12 bases at J, leaving 13 bases unmatched. This CDR3 is built from 13 residues. The chain's CDR3 is CASRATGALLDTF. CDR3 DNA: TGTGCCAGCAGAGCCACAGGGGCCCTCCTAGACACCTTC.

This clone was counted a few times. This chain uses TRBV6-5 with TRBJ2-7, with D unclear. Germline loops: CDR1 MNHEY, CDR2 SVGAGI. Trimming took 2 bases from V and 0 from J, leaving 11 bases between them. The CDR3 has 15 residues. CDR3 nucleotide sequence: TGTGCCAGCAGTTACGGGCACGAACTCTCCTACGAGCAGTACTTC. This translates into CASSYGHELSYEQYF.

This clone came up a few times. This chain links TRBV7-2 with TRBJ2-6, with D perhaps TRBD2 (6 bases). V dropped 3 bases and J dropped 4 bases, with 10 bases sitting between them. The germline gives CDR1 SGHTA, CDR2 FQGNSA. The CDR3 spans 15 residues. For the CDR3, the DNA is TGTGCCAGCAGCTTCAGGGCGGGGGGGGCCAACGTCCTGACTTTC. Amino acid sequence: CASSFRAGGANVLTF.

The J gene is TRBJ1-2, the V gene TRBV20-1, with D hard to call. The V and J ends lost 7 bases and 8 bases respectively, with 11 bases between them. From germline, CDR1 is DFQATT and CDR2 SNEGSKA (reference sequence). This CDR3 has 10 residues. The CDR3 coding sequence is TGCAGTGGATCGCGGGAAGGCTACACCTTC. Protein: CSGSREGYTF.

The V and J genes are TRBV14 and TRBJ2-2, with 9 bases lining up with TRBD2. The trim removed 4 bases at V and 6 bases at J, leaving 6 bases unmatched. The germline CDR1 and CDR2 sequences are SGHDN and FVKESK. This CDR3 has 15 residues. CDR3 DNA: TGTGCCAGCAGCCTCGCGGGAGGGGTCGCCGGGGAGCTGTTTTTT. It encodes CASSLAGGVAGELFF.

This clone was seen a few times. The chain uses TRBV5-1 and TRBJ2-5; 7 bases line up with TRBD1. The V and J ends lost 0 bases and 4 bases, in that order; junction bases with no gene match: 9. The CDR3 covers 16 residues. Germline V gene data show CDR1 as SGHRS and CDR2 as YFSETQ. CDR3 in amino acids: CASSLEVGGSRETQYF. The CDR3 coding sequence is TGCGCCAGCAGCTTGGAGGTAGGGGGCTCACGAGAGACCCAGTACTTC.

This clone turned up a few times. The V gene is TRBV9, the J gene TRBJ2-3, with 7 bases identical to TRBD1. Germline V gene lookup returns CDR1 SGDLS and CDR2 YYNGEE. J gave up 0 bases and V 0 bases, and 4 bases lay outside the gene matches. CDR3 length: 16 residues. The CDR3 spells CASSVAPGQSTDTQYF. CDR3 nucleotides: TGTGCCAGCAGCGTAGCGCCGGGACAGAGCACAGATACGCAGTATTTT.

This chain uses TRBV4-1 with TRBJ2-2, with TRBD1 identical over 7 bases. Germline CDR1 and CDR2: MGHRA and YSYEKL. This CDR3 is 16 amino acids long. V shed 2 bases, J shed 2 bases, and the junction held 5 bases outside the gene matches. The CDR3, as DNA: TGCGCCAGCAGCCAATTAGGGACAGTTAACACCGGGGAGCTGTTTTTT. Amino acids: CASSQLGTVNTGELFF.

V usage is TRBV4-1 and J usage is TRBJ2-2; D unresolved. Trimming cost V 4 bases and J 0 bases, with 3 bases left between them. The CDR3 runs 13 residues. Germline assignment: CDR1 MGHRA and CDR2 YSYEKL. The CDR3 is CASSPSNTGELFF. The CDR3 DNA sequence: TGCGCCAGCAGCCCTTCGAACACCGGGGAGCTGTTTTTT.

In this sample, this clone turned up a few times. The chain couples TRBV6-5 to TRBJ1-2, with 10 bases matching TRBD1. CDR3 length: 14 residues. Germline assignment: CDR1 MNHEY and CDR2 SVGAGI. Trimming removed 0 bases from V and 7 bases from J; junction bases left unmatched: 2. As DNA, the CDR3 is TGTGCCAGCAGTTACTCAGGGACAGGGGCTGGCTACACCTTC. Its protein product is CASSYSGTGAGYTF.

This clone was observed a few times. The chain combines TRBV7-2 with TRBJ1-1, with 10 bases identical to TRBD1. Looked up from germline, CDR1 is SGHTA and CDR2 is FQGNSA. V lost 1 base to trimming and J lost 5 bases; unmatched junction nucleotides: 1. The CDR3 is 14 amino acids. CDR3 nucleotides: TGTGCCAGCAGCTTAGTGGGACAGGGGACTGAAGCTTTCTTT. It translates to CASSLVGQGTEAFF.

This clone showed up just a few times. V and J are TRBV4-1 and TRBJ1-3, with 7 positions matching TRBD1. Looked up from germline, CDR1 is MGHRA and CDR2 is YSYEKL. The CDR3 sequence is 14 residues long. V lost 2 bases, J lost 7 bases, and 5 bases stayed unmatched. As DNA, the CDR3 is TGCGCCAGCAGCCAACCGGGACAGCGTAACACCATATATTTT. Its translation is CASSQPGQRNTIYF.

This clone has a handful of counts. The chain couples TRBV5-1 to TRBJ2-5; 8 nucleotides line up with TRBD1. Germline CDR1 and CDR2: SGHRS and YFSETQ. With V trimmed by 4 bases and J by 2 bases, 7 bases remained unmatched. The CDR3 is 15 amino acids. As DNA, the CDR3 is TGCGCCAGCAGCCTGGCCGGGACAGGTCAAGAGACCCAGTACTTC. This sequence encodes CASSLAGTGQETQYF.

The gene calls are TRBV6-5 and TRBJ1-5; 10 bases are shared with TRBD1. J gave up 7 bases and V 6 bases, and 9 bases lay outside the gene matches. The germline V gene encodes CDR1 MNHEY and CDR2 SVGAGI. The CDR3 sequence is 15 residues long. The CDR3 reads CASRETGGVGQPQHF. CDR3 bases: TGTGCCAGCAGAGAGACAGGGGGCGTAGGGCAGCCCCAGCATTTT.

This chain links TRBV7-8 with TRBJ1-4; D unresolved. Deletions cut 3 bases from V and 6 bases from J, with 8 bases between. This CDR3 comprises 13 residues. The germline CDR1 and CDR2 sequences are SGHVS and FQNEAQ. CDR3 nucleotide sequence: TGTGCCAGCAGCTTCAGCGGGGATGAAAAACTGTTTTTT. Protein: CASSFSGDEKLFF.

The chain has TRBV28 and TRBJ2-1; TRBD2 matches 14 bases. This CDR3 is 19 amino acids long. V shed 6 bases and J 4 bases; nucleotides not matched to a gene: 14. Germline V gene data show CDR1 as MDHEN and CDR2 as SYDVKM. Here the CDR3 DNA reads TGTGCCAGCAGAAGGGGGGGACTAGCGGGAGTTTTCTTGTACAATGAGCAGTTCTTC. Protein product: CASRRGGLAGVFLYNEQFF. Using reference TRBV28 and TRBJ2-1 for the parts outside the CDR3, the full variable domain is DVKVTQSSRYLVKRTGEKVFLECVQDMDHENMFWYRQDPGLGLRLIYFSYDVKMKEKGDIPEGYSVSREKKERFSLILESASTNQTSMYLCASRRGGLAGVFLYNEQFFGPGTRLTVL.

This clone showed up just a few times. V and J are TRBV7-8 and TRBJ2-2, with 10 bases lining up with TRBD2. The CDR3 contains 16 residues. J gave up 8 bases and V 4 bases, and 10 bases lay outside the gene matches. The germline gives CDR1 SGHVS, CDR2 FQNEAQ. CDR3: CASSYRTSGPGGELFF. The CDR3 coding sequence is TGTGCCAGCAGCTATAGGACTAGCGGCCCAGGAGGGGAGCTGTTTTTT.

The genes are TRBV6-5 and TRBJ1-2, with 8 bases aligning to TRBD1. The CDR3 covers 13 residues. Germline V gene sequence: CDR1 MNHEY, CDR2 SVGAGI. V was clipped by 5 bases and J by 7 bases; unmatched bases: 6. CDR3 DNA: TGTGCCAGCAGTGAGACAGGGGATCGTGGCTACACCTTC. This sequence encodes CASSETGDRGYTF.